This is a list of T cell receptor beta chains from one sample in a study of identical twins. One entry per CDR3 protein results from TCRdb running MiXCR on the 5' RACE reads. The sample yields around 690,000 distinct CDR3 sequences, approximately 22% seen once. This sample was also put to use in a study of T cells expressing NK-cell markers.

The sample was PBMCs. These receptor sequences come from a young woman in good health. CDR3s include the opening cysteine and the closing phenylalanine or tryptophan. Fields, in order: D gene, V gene, J gene, clone size, CDR3 protein, CDR3 DNA. D genes are given only for firm matches. Clone size is stated in some rows and not others, as once, few, many or a class when expanded.

D: TRBD2; V: TRBV4-1; J: TRBJ2-2; size: many; CDR3: CASSQELAGGTNTGELFF; DNA: TGCGCCAGCAGCCAAGAACTAGCGGGGGGCACGAACACCGGGGAGCTGTTTTTT
D: TRBD2; V: TRBV19; J: TRBJ2-7; size: few; CDR3: CASRVAGDSAYEQYF; DNA: TGTGCCAGTCGGGTAGCGGGAGACAGCGCCTACGAGCAGTACTTC
D: TRBD2; V: TRBV20-1; J: TRBJ2-3; size: many; CDR3: CSASTSGVPDTQYF; DNA: TGCAGTGCCTCGACTAGCGGGGTTCCAGATACGCAGTATTTT
D: -; V: TRBV5-5; J: TRBJ2-3; size: -; CDR3: CASSFDYTQYF; DNA: TGTGCCAGCAGCTTCGATTATACGCAGTATTTT
D: TRBD2; V: TRBV10-3; J: TRBJ2-7; size: -; CDR3: CAISGGTGTSGFSYEQYF; DNA: TGTGCCATCAGTGGAGGGACCGGGACTAGCGGGTTTTCCTACGAGCAGTACTTC
D: TRBD2; V: TRBV5-1; J: TRBJ2-3; size: few; CDR3: CASSTRGTTDTQYF; DNA: TGCGCCAGCAGTACGCGGGGGACTACAGATACGCAGTATTTT
D: TRBD1; V: TRBV9; J: TRBJ2-3; size: -; CDR3: CASSVRPGAADRGTQYF; DNA: TGTGCCAGCAGCGTCCGACCAGGGGCGGCTGACAGGGGGACGCAGTATTTT
D: TRBD1; V: TRBV25-1; J: TRBJ2-5; size: -; CDR3: CASTLGTDRETQYF; DNA: TGTGCCAGCACCCTGGGGACAGACCGGGAGACCCAGTACTTC
D: -; V: TRBV6-1; J: TRBJ1-5; size: -; CDR3: CASSEHLDNQPQHF; DNA: TGTGCCAGCAGTGAACACCTTGACAATCAGCCCCAGCATTTT
D: -; V: TRBV7-9; J: TRBJ2-5; size: few; CDR3: CASSPTSQVETQYF; DNA: TGTGCCAGCAGCCCTACTAGCCAAGTCGAGACCCAGTACTTC
D: -; V: TRBV2; J: TRBJ1-2; size: -; CDR3: CASSGREYYGYTF; DNA: TGTGCCAGCAGTGGTCGGGAGTACTATGGCTACACCTTC
D: TRBD2; V: TRBV20-1; J: TRBJ2-5; size: many; CDR3: CSASFGRVGETQYF; DNA: TGCAGTGCTAGCTTCGGGAGGGTGGGAGAGACCCAGTACTTC
D: -; V: TRBV7-8; J: TRBJ2-3; size: few; CDR3: CASTGIAGTDTQYF; DNA: TGTGCCAGCACTGGTATTGCGGGGACAGATACGCAGTATTTT
D: TRBD2; V: TRBV4-3; J: TRBJ2-1; size: -; CDR3: CASSQGGGRVWNEQFF; DNA: TGCGCCAGCAGCCAAGGTGGCGGGAGGGTGTGGAATGAGCAGTTCTTC
D: TRBD1; V: TRBV5-1; J: TRBJ1-2; size: many; CDR3: CASSFTGGSNYGYTF; DNA: TGCGCCAGCAGCTTTACAGGGGGCTCCAACTATGGCTACACCTTC
D: TRBD2; V: TRBV10-3; J: TRBJ2-3; size: -; CDR3: CAISKAGAEADTQYF; DNA: TGTGCCATCAGTAAAGCGGGGGCCGAAGCAGATACGCAGTATTTT
D: -; V: TRBV7-2; J: TRBJ2-3; size: -; CDR3: CASSPPHGTRSAQYF; DNA: TGTGCCAGCAGCCCCCCTCATGGGACGCGGTCGGCGCAGTATTTT
D: -; V: TRBV7-2; J: TRBJ2-5; size: few; CDR3: CASSLVVTQETQYF; DNA: TGTGCCAGCAGCTTAGTCGTAACACAAGAGACCCAGTACTTC
D: TRBD1; V: TRBV5-1; J: TRBJ1-2; size: -; CDR3: CASSLLGQGPNYGYTF; DNA: TGCGCCAGCAGCTTGCTTGGACAGGGACCTAACTATGGCTACACCTTC
D: TRBD2; V: TRBV9; J: TRBJ2-7; size: -; CDR3: CASSVTSTSGYEQYF; DNA: TGTGCCAGCAGCGTAACTTCGACTAGCGGCTACGAGCAGTACTTC
D: -; V: TRBV5-1; J: TRBJ2-1; size: many; CDR3: CASSLTSPYNEQFF; DNA: TGCGCCAGCAGCTTAACTAGCCCATACAATGAGCAGTTCTTC
D: TRBD1; V: TRBV19; J: TRBJ1-5; size: few; CDR3: CASALGTGRQPQHF; DNA: TGTGCCAGTGCACTCGGGACAGGGCGACAGCCCCAGCATTTT
D: -; V: TRBV7-9; J: TRBJ2-3; size: few; CDR3: CASSFGRASGTDTQYF; DNA: TGTGCCAGCAGCTTTGGGCGGGCTAGCGGCACAGATACGCAGTATTTT
D: -; V: TRBV12-3/TRBV12-4; J: TRBJ2-1; size: -; CDR3: CASNRGDEQFF; DNA: TGTGCCAGCAATAGGGGAGATGAGCAGTTCTTC
D: -; V: TRBV7-2; J: TRBJ2-3; size: few; CDR3: CASSFSAGLTDTQYF; DNA: TGTGCCAGCAGCTTCTCGGCGGGGCTCACAGATACGCAGTATTTT
D: -; V: TRBV27; J: TRBJ1-1; size: many; CDR3: CASSVTPNTEAFF; DNA: TGTGCCAGCAGTGTGACGCCGAACACTGAAGCTTTCTTT
D: TRBD2; V: TRBV7-6; J: TRBJ2-5; size: few; CDR3: CASSHGLAGQETQYF; DNA: TGTGCCAGCAGCCACGGACTAGCAGGGCAAGAGACCCAGTACTTC
D: -; V: TRBV9; J: TRBJ2-7; size: -; CDR3: CASSISGPHEQYF; DNA: TGTGCCAGCAGCATCTCTGGGCCCCACGAGCAGTACTTC
D: -; V: TRBV24-1; J: TRBJ2-6; size: few; CDR3: CATSVQGRSGANVLTF; DNA: TGTGCCACCAGTGTCCAGGGCAGGTCTGGGGCCAACGTCCTGACTTTC
D: TRBD1; V: TRBV27; J: TRBJ2-7; size: -; CDR3: CASSRSPGQIYEQYF; DNA: TGTGCCAGCAGCCGATCCCCGGGACAGATTTACGAGCAGTACTTC
D: TRBD1; V: TRBV11-2; J: TRBJ2-2; size: -; CDR3: CASSFSYRGRTNTGELFF; DNA: TGTGCCAGCAGCTTTAGTTACAGGGGGCGGACGAACACCGGGGAGCTGTTTTTT
D: TRBD1; V: TRBV15; J: TRBJ2-7; size: once; CDR3: CATSRVRQGADEQYF; DNA: TGTGCCACCAGCAGAGTGCGACAGGGGGCCGACGAGCAGTACTTC
D: -; V: TRBV20-1; J: TRBJ1-1; size: few; CDR3: CSADPGRTEAFF; DNA: TGCAGTGCAGACCCGGGGAGGACTGAAGCTTTCTTT
D: -; V: TRBV9; J: TRBJ1-3; size: -; CDR3: CASSVDHSGNTIYF; DNA: TGTGCCAGCAGCGTAGACCACTCTGGAAACACCATATATTTT
D: -; V: TRBV10-3; J: TRBJ2-1; size: few; CDR3: CAISLGSERQFF; DNA: TGTGCCATCAGCCTCGGGTCCGAAAGGCAGTTCTTC
D: TRBD2; V: TRBV6-1; J: TRBJ2-3; size: -; CDR3: CASRLAGTTDTQYF; DNA: TGTGCCAGCCGGCTAGCGGGTACCACAGATACGCAGTATTTT
D: -; V: TRBV6-5; J: TRBJ2-7; size: few; CDR3: CASSYSQTSSYEQYF; DNA: TGTGCCAGCAGTTACTCCCAGACTAGCTCCTACGAGCAGTACTTC
D: -; V: TRBV3-1; J: TRBJ2-1; size: once; CDR3: CASTLAGAENEQFF; DNA: TGTGCCAGCACCCTGGCCGGGGCTGAGAATGAGCAGTTCTTC
D: TRBD2; V: TRBV5-1; J: TRBJ2-3; size: few; CDR3: CASSIPLAGDRTDTQYF; DNA: TGCGCCAGCAGCATCCCACTAGCGGGGGATCGCACAGATACGCAGTATTTT
D: -; V: TRBV6-1; J: TRBJ2-6; size: -; CDR3: CATRIPGANVLTF; DNA: TGTGCCACCCGGATACCTGGGGCCAACGTCCTGACTTTC
D: TRBD2; V: TRBV3-1; J: TRBJ2-1; size: many; CDR3: CASSYGLAGSGEQFF; DNA: TGTGCCAGCAGCTACGGACTAGCGGGAAGCGGTGAGCAGTTCTTC
D: TRBD2; V: TRBV6-1; J: TRBJ2-1; size: few; CDR3: CASSEGWLAGNNEQFF; DNA: TGTGCCAGCAGTGAAGGGTGGCTAGCGGGAAACAATGAGCAGTTCTTC
D: TRBD1; V: TRBV5-1; J: TRBJ2-3; size: -; CDR3: CASTPGTGSNTQYF; DNA: TGCGCCAGCACCCCCGGGACAGGGTCCAATACGCAGTATTTT
D: TRBD2; V: TRBV20-1; J: TRBJ2-3; size: many; CDR3: CSARLAGADTQYF; DNA: TGCAGTGCTAGACTAGCGGGAGCAGATACGCAGTATTTT
D: TRBD2; V: TRBV12-3/TRBV12-4; J: TRBJ2-3; size: many; CDR3: CASSFTSGGVQGTQYF; DNA: TGTGCCAGCAGTTTTACTAGCGGGGGTGTCCAGGGTACGCAGTATTTT
D: -; V: TRBV7-9; J: TRBJ2-1; size: many; CDR3: CASSLEPLDEQFF; DNA: TGTGCCAGCAGCTTGGAGCCTCTGGATGAGCAGTTCTTC
D: -; V: TRBV12-3/TRBV12-4; J: TRBJ1-2; size: many; CDR3: CASRPGGGQGYGYTF; DNA: TGTGCCAGCAGGCCCGGGGGGGGGCAAGGCTATGGCTACACCTTC
D: -; V: TRBV3-1; J: TRBJ2-5; size: -; CDR3: CTFITPPPLTGRQETQYF; DNA: TGTACCTTCATCACACCACCCCCCTTGACAGGGAGGCAAGAGACCCAGTACTTC
D: -; V: TRBV4-1; J: TRBJ2-7; size: -; CDR3: CASSPPLRSTYEQYF; DNA: TGCGCCAGCAGCCCTCCGTTGAGGAGTACCTACGAGCAGTACTTC
D: -; V: TRBV11-2; J: TRBJ2-1; size: -; CDR3: CASSLSGLHNEQFF; DNA: TGTGCCAGCAGCTTATCTGGGCTTCACAATGAGCAGTTCTTC
D: TRBD1; V: TRBV20-1; J: TRBJ2-2; size: -; CDR3: CSARVAGQGAGELFF; DNA: TGCAGTGCTAGGGTTGCGGGACAGGGGGCCGGGGAGCTGTTTTTT
D: -; V: TRBV12-3/TRBV12-4; J: TRBJ1-1; size: few; CDR3: CASGGPEAFF; DNA: TGTGCCAGCGGGGGGCCTGAAGCTTTCTTT
D: -; V: TRBV12-3/TRBV12-4; J: TRBJ2-2; size: few; CDR3: CASSQDAGELFF; DNA: TGTGCCAGCAGCCAGGACGCCGGGGAGCTGTTTTTT